This TCR beta chain stems from a study of T-cell reconstitution after alpha-beta-depleted transplantation in children (dated by TCRdb to 2015 to 2016). Study-wide context: T-cell immune reconstitution after TCRalphabeta/CD19-depleted allogeneic hematopoietic cell transplantation in children was quantitatively tracked in the study by means of TCR repertoire profiling.

What the work shows at the level of the full study, not this receptor alone: The high TCRbeta diversity at day 60 in some patients was ascribed to recipient T cells and intrathymic progenitors that had survived conditioning. About two months after transplant, the apparently early recovery of alphabetaT-cell counts reportedly depended on just several hundred clones that had expanded rapidly and came from non-depleted graft cells. Over the following months the frequencies of hyperexpanded clones went down, and after one year T-cell counts and TCRbeta diversity were mostly credited to newly produced T cells.

The CDR3 covers 18 residues, taking in both the cysteine and the phenylalanine. Solely the CDR3 DNA is kept, with 54 bases framed from the first base. V lost 4 bases and J lost 0 bases, and the count of bases not matched to a germline gene is 11. CDR1 and CDR2 are drawn from the germline V gene: MNHEY, SVGAGI. Interpreted using the paper, the treatment or condition label stands for: allogeneic hematopoietic cell transplantation with graft depleted of TCRalphabeta T cells and CD19 B cells. TCRalphabeta/CD19-depleted allogeneic hematopoietic cell grafts were given to the transplant recipients, all of whom were children. As concerns this clonotype: It has no known antigen specificity. Qualities for individual bases were not recorded, and no much larger clone is one base off.

Libraries were constructed by PCR. The listed sequencing device is Illumina HiSeq 2500. To normalize quantification of the TCRbeta repertoire, the TCR libraries were built with molecular barcoding that relied on unique molecular identifiers. TCRdb itself trimmed the public reads at Q25 with fastp, ran MiXCR and retained productive beta chains. Rows with one shared CDR3 protein collapse into an entry with the most common genes and DNA. The sample yields 600,000 to 800,000 distinct CDR3 sequences; 10% to 15% were counted once. The top ten clonotypes cover around 0.8% of the sample. This receptor was identified in a girl aged 2 to 9 with congenital amegakaryocytic thrombocytopenia, due to receive a stem cell transplant. The chain uses TRBV6-5 and TRBJ2-4; 8 bases in between match TRBD2. Sequencing used PBMCs, obtained before TCRalphabeta/CD19-depleted stem cell transplant. The sequenced DNA is TGTGCCAGCAGTTCCACCTTCGTGCTAGCGGGAGCCAAAAACATTCAGTACTTC. Translated, it reads CASSSTFVLAGAKNIQYF.